Listed below are T cell receptor beta chains from one sample, sequenced in a study of T cells after somatic rescue of genetic block. The assay was immunoSEQ multiplex PCR, and TCRdb's table has in-frame clones only and misses some. The sample shows 9,500 to 14,000 clones, 78% of them seen only once. The sample was peripheral blood mononuclear cells (PBMCs). All receptors derive from a boy younger than 18. Each CDR3 is given with its conserved first and last residue. Each record gives: D gene, J gene, clone size, V gene, CDR3 DNA, CDR3 protein. A D gene is named only where the DNA matches it firmly. The size of a clone is reported for some rows only, either as once, few or many, or as a class for expanded clones.

d_gene: .
j_gene: TRBJ2-7
abundance: .
v_gene: TRBV7-8
CDR3nt: TGTGCCAGCAGCTTAGGCGGCGGCGGGGCCACTTTATACGAGCAGTACTTC
CDR3aa: CASSLGGGGATLYEQYF

d_gene: .
j_gene: TRBJ2-6
abundance: .
v_gene: TRBV7-9
CDR3nt: TGTGCCAGCAGCATTGCACCATACCTGCAAAGTCGGGCCAACGTCCTGACTTTC
CDR3aa: CASSIAPYLQSRANVLTF

d_gene: .
j_gene: TRBJ2-1
abundance: once
v_gene: TRBV7-2
CDR3nt: TGTGCCAGCAGCTTGGTTAGCGCCAACTACAATGAGCAGTTCTTC
CDR3aa: CASSLVSANYNEQFF

d_gene: .
j_gene: TRBJ2-5
abundance: .
v_gene: TRBV11-2
CDR3nt: TGTGCCAGCAGCTTAGATCTACTCAGCGAGACCCAGTACTTC
CDR3aa: CASSLDLLSETQYF

d_gene: TRBD2
j_gene: TRBJ2-2
abundance: .
v_gene: TRBV10-3
CDR3nt: TGTGCCATCAGTGTCGCGGGAGAGAGGAACACCGGGGAGCTGTTTTTT
CDR3aa: CAISVAGERNTGELFF

d_gene: .
j_gene: TRBJ1-4
abundance: .
v_gene: TRBV18
CDR3nt: TGTGCCAGCTCACAACAACCGGGTCCTGAGAGCGAAAAACTGTTTTTT
CDR3aa: CASSQQPGPESEKLFF

d_gene: .
j_gene: TRBJ2-7
abundance: .
v_gene: TRBV7-2
CDR3nt: TGTGCCAGCAGCTCATGGACAGCGCACGTGGGCGAGCAGTACTTC
CDR3aa: CASSSWTAHVGEQYF

d_gene: .
j_gene: TRBJ2-5
abundance: .
v_gene: TRBV19
CDR3nt: TGTGCCAGCAGTATAGTCGGCAACCTACGGCATCAAGAGACCCAGTACTTC
CDR3aa: CASSIVGNLRHQETQYF

d_gene: TRBD1
j_gene: TRBJ2-2
abundance: .
v_gene: TRBV28
CDR3nt: TGTGCCAGCAGCCCCCTTTGGGCAGGGGGCCTTACCGGGGAGCTGTTTTTT
CDR3aa: CASSPLWAGGLTGELFF

d_gene: TRBD1
j_gene: TRBJ1-5
abundance: .
v_gene: TRBV6-6
CDR3nt: TGTGCCTCGAGGGGACAGGGGTTTCAGCCCCAGCATTTT
CDR3aa: CASRGQGFQPQHF

d_gene: .
j_gene: TRBJ1-1
abundance: .
v_gene: TRBV9
CDR3nt: TGTGCCAGCAGCAAGACATCCATGAACACTGAAGCTTTCTTT
CDR3aa: CASSKTSMNTEAFF

d_gene: .
j_gene: TRBJ1-2
abundance: .
v_gene: TRBV19
CDR3nt: TGTGCCAGTAGTATCGAACAGGGTTCGAGTAAAGGCTACACCTTC
CDR3aa: CASSIEQGSSKGYTF

d_gene: .
j_gene: TRBJ1-2
abundance: few
v_gene: TRBV5-4
CDR3nt: TGTGCCAGCAGCTCATTCGAAGGGAGTGGGGCCTATGGCTACACCTTC
CDR3aa: CASSSFEGSGAYGYTF

d_gene: .
j_gene: TRBJ2-3
abundance: .
v_gene: TRBV18
CDR3nt: TGTGCCAGCTCACTCCTTCGGGATACGCAGTATTTT
CDR3aa: CASSLLRDTQYF

d_gene: .
j_gene: TRBJ1-1
abundance: .
v_gene: TRBV7-9
CDR3nt: TGTGCCAGCAGCTCGACAGAACGCTACACTGAAGCTTTCTTT
CDR3aa: CASSSTERYTEAFF

d_gene: .
j_gene: TRBJ1-4
abundance: .
v_gene: TRBV10-3
CDR3nt: TGTGCCATCGGTCAAACAGGCGAAAAACTGTTTTTT
CDR3aa: CAIGQTGEKLFF

d_gene: TRBD2
j_gene: TRBJ2-3
abundance: .
v_gene: TRBV11-2
CDR3nt: TGTGCCAGCAGCCGACTAGCGGGAAACACAGATACGCAGTATTTT
CDR3aa: CASSRLAGNTDTQYF

d_gene: TRBD1
j_gene: TRBJ1-5
abundance: .
v_gene: TRBV28
CDR3nt: TGTGCCAGCAGTCCGGGGGACAGGAGGCCCCAGCCCCAGCACTTT
CDR3aa: CASSPGDRRPQPQHF

d_gene: TRBD2
j_gene: TRBJ2-1
abundance: medium-sized
v_gene: TRBV6-4
CDR3nt: TGTGCCAGCAGTTCTATGGCGGGAGGGTTTAATGAGCAGTTCTTC
CDR3aa: CASSSMAGGFNEQFF

d_gene: .
j_gene: TRBJ2-3
abundance: .
v_gene: TRBV5-1
CDR3nt: TGCGCCAGCAGCTTGGAAGATACGCAGTATTTT
CDR3aa: CASSLEDTQYF